These 10 T cell receptor beta chains originate from one sample sequenced in a study of T cell changes during pregnancy in multiple sclerosis. Assay: immunoSEQ multiplex PCR; the TCRdb copy retains only in-frame clones and omits some. The profile covers about 49,000 clones, with 85% to 95% appearing a single time and roughly 5.5% taken by the ten largest. The source was CD8+ T cells from peripheral blood mononuclear cells, collected before pregnancy. The receptors stem from a female donor with multiple sclerosis, enrolled in a pregnancy study.

V usage is TRBV6-1 and J usage is TRBJ2-3; 10 positions agree with TRBD1. Losses at the gene ends were 3 bases for V and 6 bases for J; bases not matched to a gene: 9. The CDR3 consists of 16 residues. Germline CDR1 and CDR2: MNHNS and SASEGT. CDR3 in DNA: TGTGCCAGCAGTGACCGGGACAGGGGCCTCAGGGATACGCAGTATTTT. Amino acids: CASSDRDRGLRDTQYF.

This rearrangement joins TRBV30 to TRBJ2-2; tentatively, D is TRBD1 (6 bases). Trimming took off 2 bases at V and 6 bases at J, with 7 bases between the two ends. The CDR3 runs 12 residues. Germline CDR1 GTSNPN, CDR2 SVGIG (reference sequence). In DNA, the CDR3 is TGTGCCTGGAGTTGGGGGCCCGGGGAGCTGTTTTTT. This translates into CAWSWGPGELFF. Based on the CDR3 plus reference TRBV30 and TRBJ2-2, the full variable domain is SQTIHQWPATLVQPVGSPLSLECTVEGTSNPNLYWYRQAAGRGLQLLFYSVGIGQISSEVPQNLSASRPQDRQFILSSKKLLLSDSGFYLCAWSWGPGELFFGEGSRLTVL.

The genes are TRBV15 and TRBJ2-5; D not resolved. The DNA matches TRBJ2-7 better at its end, which makes the J call doubtful. Germline V gene lookup returns CDR1 LNHNV and CDR2 YYDKDF (reference sequence). The CDR3 runs to 12 residues. The CDR3 loop reads CATRLFSYEQYF. The CDR3 DNA sequence: TGTGCCACCCGGTTGTTCTCCTACGAGCAGTACTTC.

The V and J genes are TRBV4-1 and TRBJ2-5, with D possibly matching TRBD1 (6 bases). Germline V CDR1 and CDR2: MGHRA, YSYEKL. The ends were cut back, 3 bases at V and 5 bases at J, with 16 bases in the middle. The CDR3 sequence is 15 residues long. CDR3 residues: CASSHSRGTGETQYF. The CDR3 DNA sequence: TGCGCCAGCAGCCACAGCAGGGGAACAGGCGAGACCCAGTACTTC.

The V and J genes are TRBV28 and TRBJ1-2, with D maybe TRBD1 (5 bases). Germline values: CDR1 MDHEN, CDR2 SYDVKM. CDR3 length: 13 amino acids. V was clipped by 6 bases and J by 7 bases, with 15 bases between them. CDR3 sequence reads: CASRTGGFFGYTF. CDR3 DNA: TGTGCCAGCAGGACCGGGGGTTTTTTTGGCTACACCTTC.

The rearrangement uses TRBV7-6 and TRBJ1-1; the match to TRBD1 covers 7 bases. V lost 1 base and J lost 2; bases outside the gene matches: 7. Germline CDR1 reads SGHVS; CDR2 reads FNYEAQ. This CDR3 has 16 amino acids. CDR3 in amino acids: CASSLGTTGINTEAFF. CDR3 coding DNA: TGTGCCAGCAGCTTAGGAACGACAGGGATTAACACTGAAGCTTTCTTT.

The chain combines TRBV5-1 with TRBJ1-1; the D is unclear. The CDR3 consists of 12 residues. Trimming took 1 base from V and 5 from J, leaving 6 bases between them. CDR1 and CDR2 from the germline V gene are SGHRS and YFSETQ. The CDR3 nucleotides read TGCGCCAGCAGCTTGACGGGGACTGAAGCTTTCTTT. It encodes CASSLTGTEAFF.

The V call is TRBV7-9, the J call TRBJ2-3, with no clear D. Germline CDR1 is SEHNR and CDR2 is FQNEAQ (reference sequence). V gave up 4 bases and J gave up 2 bases, with 4 bases separating them. CDR3 length equals 12 residues. The CDR3 loop reads CASSYSTDTQYF. As DNA, the CDR3 is TGTGCCAGCAGCTACTCCACAGATACGCAGTATTTT. The full variable domain, rest sourced from reference TRBV7-9 and TRBJ2-3, is DTGVSQNPRHKITKRGQNVTFRCDPISEHNRLYWYRQTLGQGPEFLTYFQNEAQLEKSRLLSDRFSAERPKGSFSTLEIQRTEQGDSAMYLCASSYSTDTQYFGPGTRLTVL.

The chain couples TRBV9 to TRBJ2-1, with TRBD2 matching 11 bases. Trimming took 5 bases from V and 1 from J; bases not matched to a gene: 5. The CDR3 has 16 residues. The germline V gene encodes CDR1 SGDLS and CDR2 YYNGEE. This CDR3 reads CASSILAGGSYNEQFF. CDR3 nucleotide sequence: TGTGCCAGCAGTATTTTAGCGGGAGGGTCCTACAATGAGCAGTTCTTC.

The rearrangement links TRBV5-8 to TRBJ1-5; 10 bases line up with TRBD1. CDR3 length equals 16 residues. The germline CDR1 and CDR2 sequences are SGHTS and YDEGEE. J lost 7 bases, V lost 3 bases, and 10 bases had no gene match. The CDR3 reads CASSWDRGLGEQPQHF. CDR3 sequence (DNA): TGTGCCAGCAGCTGGGACAGGGGCCTAGGAGAACAGCCCCAGCATTTT.